This TCR beta chain was obtained from a study of T-cell memory formation after mild COVID-19. TCRdb fed the 5' RACE reads into MiXCR, producing one record per CDR3 protein. The sample yields about 390,000 distinct CDR3 sequences, approximately 21% seen once. This CDR3 spans 14 amino acids. What was sequenced was PBMCs or a T cell subset sorted from them (not recorded which). This clonotype originated in an adult woman who had mild COVID-19 (a few samples of this study predate the infection). Cell type and time point are not known. The chain has TRBV21-1 and TRBJ1-5. TRBV21-1 is marked as a pseudogene. The CDR3 region is CASTSKESNQPQHF. As DNA, the CDR3 is TGTGCCAGCACCAGTAAAGAAAGCAATCAGCCCCAGCATTTT.